The entry below gives a single T cell receptor (beta chain) sequence along with its context. The CDR3 is 14 residues long. The data stem from a study of identical twins. MiXCR, applied by TCRdb to the 5' RACE reads, yields one record per CDR3 protein. The sample records 1.5 million to 2 million distinct CDR3 sequences, around 29% being singletons. The chain links TRBV21-1 to TRBJ2-1; the table names TRBD1, a call not compared with the DNA. With the DNA end fitting TRBJ2-7 better, the J assignment may be wrong. TRBV21-1 is listed as a pseudogene. The sequence was collected from a newborn girl in good health. The sequenced sample was cord blood. The CDR3 DNA reads as TGTGCCAGCAGCAAATGGGACAGCTACAATGAGCAGTACTTC. As protein: CASSKWDSYNEQYF.